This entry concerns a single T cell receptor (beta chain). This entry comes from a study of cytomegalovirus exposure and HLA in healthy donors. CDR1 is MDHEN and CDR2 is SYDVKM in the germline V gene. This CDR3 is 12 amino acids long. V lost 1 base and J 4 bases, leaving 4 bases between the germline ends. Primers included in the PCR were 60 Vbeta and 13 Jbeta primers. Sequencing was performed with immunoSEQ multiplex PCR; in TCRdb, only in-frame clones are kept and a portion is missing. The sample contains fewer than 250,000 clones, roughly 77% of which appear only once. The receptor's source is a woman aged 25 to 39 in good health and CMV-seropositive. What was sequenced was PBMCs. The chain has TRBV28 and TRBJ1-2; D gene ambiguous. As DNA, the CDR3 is TGTGCCAGCAGTTTATTATCCTATGGCTACACCTTC. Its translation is CASSLLSYGYTF.